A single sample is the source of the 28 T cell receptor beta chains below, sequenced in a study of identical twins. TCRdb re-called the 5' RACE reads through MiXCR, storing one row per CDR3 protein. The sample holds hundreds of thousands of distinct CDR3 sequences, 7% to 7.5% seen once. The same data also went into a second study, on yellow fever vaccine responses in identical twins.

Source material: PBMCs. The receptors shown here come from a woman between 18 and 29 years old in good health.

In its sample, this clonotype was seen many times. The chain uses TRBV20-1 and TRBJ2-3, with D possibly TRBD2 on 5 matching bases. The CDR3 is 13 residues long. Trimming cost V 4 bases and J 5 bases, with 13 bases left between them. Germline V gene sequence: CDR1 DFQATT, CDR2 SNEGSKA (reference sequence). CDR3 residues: CSATPPGGDTQYF. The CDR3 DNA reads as TGCAGTGCTACCCCCCCTGGAGGAGATACGCAGTATTTT.

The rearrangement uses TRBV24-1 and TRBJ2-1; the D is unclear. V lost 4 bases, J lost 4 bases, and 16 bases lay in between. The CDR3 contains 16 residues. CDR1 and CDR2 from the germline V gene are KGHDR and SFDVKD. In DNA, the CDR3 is TGTGCCACCAGTGACCCCGCGGCTCCGGCTTACAATGAGCAGTTCTTC. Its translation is CATSDPAAPAYNEQFF.

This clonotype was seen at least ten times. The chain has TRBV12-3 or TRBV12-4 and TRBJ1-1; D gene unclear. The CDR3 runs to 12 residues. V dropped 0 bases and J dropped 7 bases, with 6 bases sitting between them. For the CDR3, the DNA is TGTGCCAGCAGTTTAGCGCGAAGTGAAGCTTTCTTT. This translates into CASSLARSEAFF.

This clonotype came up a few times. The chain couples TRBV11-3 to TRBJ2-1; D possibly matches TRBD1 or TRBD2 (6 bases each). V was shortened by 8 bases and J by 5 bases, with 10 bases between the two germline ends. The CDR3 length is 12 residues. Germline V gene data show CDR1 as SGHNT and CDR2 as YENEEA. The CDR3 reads CASGGRNNEQFF. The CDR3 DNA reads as TGTGCCAGCGGGGGGCGAAACAATGAGCAGTTCTTC.

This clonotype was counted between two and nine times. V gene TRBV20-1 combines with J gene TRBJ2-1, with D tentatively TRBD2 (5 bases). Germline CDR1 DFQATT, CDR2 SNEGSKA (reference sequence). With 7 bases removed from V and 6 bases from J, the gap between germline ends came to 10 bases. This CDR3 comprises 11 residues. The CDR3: CSVRGVNEQFF. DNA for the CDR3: TGCAGTGTCCGGGGTGTCAATGAGCAGTTCTTC.

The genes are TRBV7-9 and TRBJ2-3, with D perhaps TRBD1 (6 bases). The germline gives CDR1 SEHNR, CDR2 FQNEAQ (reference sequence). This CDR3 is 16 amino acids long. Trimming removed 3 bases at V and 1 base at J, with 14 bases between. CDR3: CASSFQPGHRTDTQYF. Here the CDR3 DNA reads TGTGCCAGCAGCTTTCAGCCGGGACACCGCACAGATACGCAGTATTTT. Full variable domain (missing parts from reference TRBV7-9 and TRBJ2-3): DTGVSQNPRHKITKRGQNVTFRCDPISEHNRLYWYRQTLGQGPEFLTYFQNEAQLEKSRLLSDRFSAERPKGSFSTLEIQRTEQGDSAMYLCASSFQPGHRTDTQYFGPGTRLTVL.

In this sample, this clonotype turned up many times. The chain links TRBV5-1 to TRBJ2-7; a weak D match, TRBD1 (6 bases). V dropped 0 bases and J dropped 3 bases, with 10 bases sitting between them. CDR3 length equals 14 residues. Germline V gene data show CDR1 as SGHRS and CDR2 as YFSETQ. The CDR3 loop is CASSLDRAYYEQYF. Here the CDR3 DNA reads TGCGCCAGCAGCTTGGACAGGGCCTACTACGAGCAGTACTTC.

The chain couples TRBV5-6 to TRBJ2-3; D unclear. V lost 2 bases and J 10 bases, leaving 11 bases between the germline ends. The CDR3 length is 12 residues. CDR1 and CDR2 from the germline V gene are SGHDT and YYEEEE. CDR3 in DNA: TGTGCCAGCAGCTTACCGGCAACAGCGCAGTATTTT. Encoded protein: CASSLPATAQYF.

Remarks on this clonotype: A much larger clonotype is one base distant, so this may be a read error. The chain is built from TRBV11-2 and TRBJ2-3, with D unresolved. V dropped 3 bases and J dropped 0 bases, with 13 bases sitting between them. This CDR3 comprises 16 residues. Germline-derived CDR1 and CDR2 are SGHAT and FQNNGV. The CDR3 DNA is TGTGCCAGCAGCTTCAATTCGTACGTAAGCACAGATACGCAGTATTTT. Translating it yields CASSFNSYVSTDTQYF.

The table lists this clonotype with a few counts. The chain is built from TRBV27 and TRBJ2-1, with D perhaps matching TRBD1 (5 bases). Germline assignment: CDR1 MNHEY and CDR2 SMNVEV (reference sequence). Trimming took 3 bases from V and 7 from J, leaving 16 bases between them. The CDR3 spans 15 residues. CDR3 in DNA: TGTGCCAGCAGTTTCGACAGAAGCAATGGGAATGAGCAGTTCTTC. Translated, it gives CASSFDRSNGNEQFF.

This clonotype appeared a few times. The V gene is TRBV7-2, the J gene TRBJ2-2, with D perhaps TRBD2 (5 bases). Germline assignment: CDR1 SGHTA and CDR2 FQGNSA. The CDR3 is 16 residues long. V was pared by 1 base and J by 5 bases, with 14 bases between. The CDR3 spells CASSLVFHTGTGELFF. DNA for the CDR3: TGTGCCAGCAGCTTAGTTTTCCACACGGGGACCGGGGAGCTGTTTTTT.

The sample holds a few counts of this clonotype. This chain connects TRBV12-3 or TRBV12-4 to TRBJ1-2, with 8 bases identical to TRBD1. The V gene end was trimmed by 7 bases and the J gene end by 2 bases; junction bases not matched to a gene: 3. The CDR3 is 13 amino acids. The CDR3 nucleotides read TGTGCCAGCAATTCAGGGGGCAACTATGGCTACACCTTC. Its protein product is CASNSGGNYGYTF.

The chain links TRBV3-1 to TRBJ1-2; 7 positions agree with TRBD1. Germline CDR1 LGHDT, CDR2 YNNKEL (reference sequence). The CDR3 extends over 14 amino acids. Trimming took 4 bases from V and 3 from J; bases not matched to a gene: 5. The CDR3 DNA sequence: TGTGCCAGCAGCCCACAGGGGCCTCACTATGGCTACACCTTC. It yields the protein CASSPQGPHYGYTF. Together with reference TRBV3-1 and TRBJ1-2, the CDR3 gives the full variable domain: DTAVSQTPKYLVTQMGNDKSIKCEQNLGHDTMYWYKQDSKKFLKIMFSYNNKELIINETVPNRFSPKSPDKAHLNLHINSLELGDSAVYFCASSPQGPHYGYTFGSGTRLTVV.

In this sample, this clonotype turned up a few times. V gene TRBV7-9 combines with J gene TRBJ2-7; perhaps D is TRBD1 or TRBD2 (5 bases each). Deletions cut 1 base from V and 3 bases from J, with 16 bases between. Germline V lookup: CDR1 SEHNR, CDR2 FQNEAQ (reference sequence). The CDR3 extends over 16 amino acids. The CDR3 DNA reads TGTGCCAGCAGCTTAGGCCCGGGGAGACAGTACTACGAGCAGTACTTC. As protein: CASSLGPGRQYYEQYF.

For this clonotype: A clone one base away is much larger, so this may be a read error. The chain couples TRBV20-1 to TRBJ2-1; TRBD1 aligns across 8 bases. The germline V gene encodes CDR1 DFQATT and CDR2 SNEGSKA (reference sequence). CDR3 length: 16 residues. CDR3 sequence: CSARRDRGPIYNEQLF. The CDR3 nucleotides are TGCAGTGCTAGACGCGACAGGGGCCCAATTTACAATGAGCAGCTCTTC.

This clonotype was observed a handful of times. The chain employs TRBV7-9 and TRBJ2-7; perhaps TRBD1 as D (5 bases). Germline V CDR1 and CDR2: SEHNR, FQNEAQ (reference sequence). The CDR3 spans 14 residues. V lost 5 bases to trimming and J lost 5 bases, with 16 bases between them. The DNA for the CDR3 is TGTGCCAGCAGCCTCAGGGAAATCTACCACGAGCAGTACTTC. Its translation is CASSLREIYHEQYF. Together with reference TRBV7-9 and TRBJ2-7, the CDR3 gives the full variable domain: DTGVSQNPRHKITKRGQNVTFRCDPISEHNRLYWYRQTLGQGPEFLTYFQNEAQLEKSRLLSDRFSAERPKGSFSTLEIQRTEQGDSAMYLCASSLREIYHEQYFGPGTRLTVT.

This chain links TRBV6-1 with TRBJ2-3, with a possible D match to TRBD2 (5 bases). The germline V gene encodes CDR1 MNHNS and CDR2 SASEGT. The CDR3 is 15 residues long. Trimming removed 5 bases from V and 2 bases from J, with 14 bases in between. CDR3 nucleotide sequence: TGTGCCAGCAGTAGCAGCGGTCCGTACACAGATACGCAGTATTTT. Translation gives CASSSSGPYTDTQYF.

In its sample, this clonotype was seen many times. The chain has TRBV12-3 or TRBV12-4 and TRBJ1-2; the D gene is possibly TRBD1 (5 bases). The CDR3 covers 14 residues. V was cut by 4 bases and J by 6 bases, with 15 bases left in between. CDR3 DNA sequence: TGTGCCAGCAGTTCCCGCGCACCAGGGAATGGCTACACCTTC. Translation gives CASSSRAPGNGYTF.

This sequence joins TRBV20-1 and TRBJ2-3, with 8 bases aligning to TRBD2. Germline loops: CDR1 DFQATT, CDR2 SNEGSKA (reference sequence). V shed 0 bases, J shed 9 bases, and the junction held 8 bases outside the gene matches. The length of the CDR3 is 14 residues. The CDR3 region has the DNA TGCAGTGCTAGAGATCCAGCGGGAGAAGTAACGCAGTATTTT. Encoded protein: CSARDPAGEVTQYF.

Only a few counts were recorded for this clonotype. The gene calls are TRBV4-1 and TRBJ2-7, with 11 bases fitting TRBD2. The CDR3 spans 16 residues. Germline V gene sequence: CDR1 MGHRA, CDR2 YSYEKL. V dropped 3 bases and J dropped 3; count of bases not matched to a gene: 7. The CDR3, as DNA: TGCGCCAGCAGCCAGATCCTCGGGACTAGCGGCTACGAGCAGTACTTC. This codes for CASSQILGTSGYEQYF.

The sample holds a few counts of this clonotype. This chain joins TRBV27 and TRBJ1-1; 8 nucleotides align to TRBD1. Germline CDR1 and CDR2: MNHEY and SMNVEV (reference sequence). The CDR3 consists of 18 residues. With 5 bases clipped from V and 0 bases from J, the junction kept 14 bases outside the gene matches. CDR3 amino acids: CASSPTAYRGWMNTEAFF. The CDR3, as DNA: TGTGCCAGCAGTCCCACGGCCTACAGGGGGTGGATGAACACTGAAGCTTTCTTT.

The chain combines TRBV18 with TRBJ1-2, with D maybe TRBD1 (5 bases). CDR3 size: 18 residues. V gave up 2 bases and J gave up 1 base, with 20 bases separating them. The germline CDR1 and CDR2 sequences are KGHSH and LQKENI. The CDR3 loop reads CASSPYDSRSTYNYGYTF. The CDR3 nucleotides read TGTGCCAGCTCACCATACGACAGTAGATCAACGTATAACTATGGCTACACCTTC.

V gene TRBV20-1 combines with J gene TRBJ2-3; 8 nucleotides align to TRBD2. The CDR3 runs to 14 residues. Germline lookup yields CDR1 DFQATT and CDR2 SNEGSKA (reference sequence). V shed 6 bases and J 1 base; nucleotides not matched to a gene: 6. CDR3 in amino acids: CSANSGERTDTQYF. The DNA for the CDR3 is TGCAGTGCAAATAGCGGGGAACGCACAGATACGCAGTATTTT.

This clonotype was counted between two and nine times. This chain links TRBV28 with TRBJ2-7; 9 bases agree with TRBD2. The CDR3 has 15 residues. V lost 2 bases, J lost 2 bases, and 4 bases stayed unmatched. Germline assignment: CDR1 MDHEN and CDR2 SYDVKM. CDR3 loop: CASSLGGRDTYEQYF. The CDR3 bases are TGTGCCAGCAGTTTAGGCGGGAGGGATACCTACGAGCAGTACTTC.

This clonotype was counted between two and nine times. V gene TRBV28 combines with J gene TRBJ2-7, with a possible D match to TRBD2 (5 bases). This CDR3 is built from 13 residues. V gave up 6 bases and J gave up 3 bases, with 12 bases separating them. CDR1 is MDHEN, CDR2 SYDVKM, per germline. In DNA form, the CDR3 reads TGTGCCAGCAGCCCCCAGGAGGTCTACGAGCAGTACTTC. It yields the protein CASSPQEVYEQYF.

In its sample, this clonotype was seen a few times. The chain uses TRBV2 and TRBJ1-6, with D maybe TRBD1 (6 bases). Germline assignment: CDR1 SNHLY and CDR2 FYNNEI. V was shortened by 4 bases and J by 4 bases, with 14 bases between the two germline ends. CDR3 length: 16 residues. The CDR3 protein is CASSGGGRLYNSPLHF. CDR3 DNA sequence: TGTGCCAGCAGTGGAGGGGGGAGACTATATAATTCACCCCTCCACTTT.

The CDR3 sequence is CASSQDTQVLVRELFF. In DNA, the CDR3 is TGCGCCAGCAGCCAAGATACCCAGGTCCTGGTACGGGAGCTGTTTTTT. The chain combines TRBV4-1 with TRBJ2-2; no clear D. The CDR3 spans 16 residues. Germline V gene lookup returns CDR1 MGHRA and CDR2 YSYEKL. V dropped 0 bases and J dropped 9 bases, with 17 bases sitting between them.

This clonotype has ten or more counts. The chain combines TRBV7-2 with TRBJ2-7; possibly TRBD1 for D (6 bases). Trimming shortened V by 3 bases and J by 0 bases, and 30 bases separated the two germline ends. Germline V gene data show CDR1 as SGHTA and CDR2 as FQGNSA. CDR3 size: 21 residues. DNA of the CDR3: TGTGCCAGCAGCTTTAGCGTCAGTCTTCTTTGGGGGCAGCTTCACTCCTACGAGCAGTACGTC. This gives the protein CASSFSVSLLWGQLHSYEQYV.